This T cell receptor (beta chain) stems from a study of T cell changes during pregnancy in multiple sclerosis. Libraries were prepared by immunoSEQ multiplex PCR; TCRdb keeps only in-frame clonotypes and omits some of them. The repertoire holds 84,000 or so clones, with approximately 94% as singletons. The TCR sequence derives from a female donor with multiple sclerosis, enrolled in a pregnancy study. The sequences come from peripheral blood, collected in the third trimester of pregnancy.

The CDR3 coding sequence is TGTGCCAGCAGTTACCGGGGGGACGCCGGGGAGCTGTTTTTT. Translating gives CASSYRGDAGELFF. The chain couples TRBV6-5 to TRBJ2-2; 7 nucleotides match TRBD2. V lost 2 bases, J lost 6 bases, and 3 bases stayed unmatched. Germline CDR1 and CDR2: MNHEY and SVGAGI. The CDR3 consists of 14 residues.